The present T cell receptor (beta chain) was sequenced within a study of chemoradiotherapy in HPV16-positive cancers. This clone was counted a few times. V was shortened by 0 bases and J by 2 bases, with 17 bases between the two germline ends. The CDR3 has 18 amino acids. The method was immunoSEQ multiplex PCR; TCRdb's version includes in-frame clones alone and lacks a portion of them. The sample includes about 53,000 clones, around nine tenths of them seen just once. The specimen was blood, collected from a patient who underwent chemoradiotherapy. The clonotype comes from a human donor with HPV-associated anogenital cancer. The chain employs TRBV23-1 and TRBJ1-5, with a tentative D call TRBD1 (5 bases). TRBV23-1 is an ORF, and what it does is uncertain. CDR3 nucleotides: TGCGCCAGCAGTCAATCGATCGGGACGCCTCGAGGCAATCAGCCCCAGCATTTT. Encoded protein: CASSQSIGTPRGNQPQHF.